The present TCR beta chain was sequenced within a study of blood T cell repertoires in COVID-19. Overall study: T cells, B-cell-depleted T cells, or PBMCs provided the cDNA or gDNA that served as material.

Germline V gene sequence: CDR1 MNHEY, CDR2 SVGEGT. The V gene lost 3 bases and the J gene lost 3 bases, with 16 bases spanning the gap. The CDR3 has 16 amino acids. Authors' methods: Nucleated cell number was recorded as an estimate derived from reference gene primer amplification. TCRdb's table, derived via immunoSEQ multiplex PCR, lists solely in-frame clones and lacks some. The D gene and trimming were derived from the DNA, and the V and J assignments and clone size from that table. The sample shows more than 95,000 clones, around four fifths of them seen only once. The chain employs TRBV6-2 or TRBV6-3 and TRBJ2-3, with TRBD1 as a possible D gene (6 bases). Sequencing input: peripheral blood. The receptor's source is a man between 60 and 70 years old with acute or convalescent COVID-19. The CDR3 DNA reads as TGTGCCAGCAGTTATGAACAGGGCGGTGTGACAGATACGCAGTATTTT. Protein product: CASSYEQGGVTDTQYF.